This is a list of T cell receptor beta chains from one sample in a study of T cell repertoires in cytomegalovirus infection. TCRdb re-called the reads through MiXCR, storing one row per CDR3 protein. The data contain roughly 500,000 distinct CDR3 sequences, more than 15% of them singletons. The specimen was CD8+ T cells from PBMCs. These receptors all come from a human donor in good health (CMV status not recorded). Some clones in this sample may be carry-over from other donors' samples. CDR3s include the opening cysteine and the closing phenylalanine or tryptophan. A D gene is named only where the DNA matches it firmly. A clone size is listed for some rows: how often the clone was seen (once, few, many), or a class if it is expanded.

clone size	D gene	V gene	J gene	CDR3 DNA	CDR3 protein
many	-	TRBV12-3/TRBV12-4	TRBJ2-1	TGTGCCAGCAGTTTAGCGAGATACAATGAGCAGTTCTTC	CASSLARYNEQFF
many	TRBD2	TRBV7-6	TRBJ2-1	TGTGCCAGCAGCTCCTCCGGCCCAGCGGGAGGGACCAGTGAGCAGTTCTTC	CASSSSGPAGGTSEQFF
many	-	TRBV7-6	TRBJ2-1	TGTGCCAGCAGCTTCGGCAGGGCAGGTTACAATGAGCAGTTCTTC	CASSFGRAGYNEQFF
few	-	TRBV2	TRBJ2-7	TGTGCCAGCAGTGAAGTACAGGTCTACGAGCAGTACTTC	CASSEVQVYEQYF
many	-	TRBV28	TRBJ2-7	TGTGCCAGCAGTCCGTCGACCTTTTACGAGCAGTACTTC	CASSPSTFYEQYF
few	-	TRBV5-1	TRBJ1-2	TGCGCCAGCAGCTTGGCGGACAGCGGTAGGGGCTACACCTTC	CASSLADSGRGYTF
many	-	TRBV6-1	TRBJ1-2	TGTGCCAGCAGTTCCTTTGTCGCCTATGGCTACACCTTC	CASSSFVAYGYTF
many	-	TRBV7-9	TRBJ2-7	TGTGCCAGCAGCTCTCTAAACGGGACGCCCTCCTCCTACGAGCAGTACTTC	CASSSLNGTPSSYEQYF
many	-	TRBV12-3/TRBV12-4	TRBJ1-1	TGTGCCAGCAGTTCAAACACGGGCACTGAAGCTTTCTTT	CASSSNTGTEAFF
few	TRBD1	TRBV19	TRBJ2-5	TGTGCCAGTAGTACGGGACAGGGGGTAGAGACCCAGTACTTC	CASSTGQGVETQYF
many	TRBD2	TRBV7-6	TRBJ2-1	TGTGCCAGCAGCCCTAGGACTAGCGGGACGTACAATGAGCAGTTCTTC	CASSPRTSGTYNEQFF
many	TRBD1	TRBV7-6	TRBJ2-7	TGTGCCAGCAACCCTGGACAGGGATCCTACGAGCAGTACTTC	CASNPGQGSYEQYF
once	-	TRBV12-3/TRBV12-4	TRBJ2-1	TGTGCCAGCAGTCTCCAGGGCAATGTGCAGTTCTTC	CASSLQGNVQFF
many	-	TRBV12-3/TRBV12-4	TRBJ1-2	TGTGCCAGCACCGACCGGGACCCCCTGGATGGCTACACCTTC	CASTDRDPLDGYTF
many	-	TRBV7-8	TRBJ2-7	TGTGCCAGCAGCCTCTCCACGGAGGCCTCCTACGAGCAGTACTTC	CASSLSTEASYEQYF
many	TRBD1	TRBV12-3/TRBV12-4	TRBJ2-1	TGTGCCAGCAGCTCTCCGGGACAGGGCTCAATGGGGCAGTTCTTC	CASSSPGQGSMGQFF
-	TRBD1	TRBV4-1	TRBJ2-7	TGCGCCAGCAGCCAAGGGAGACAGGGGGGCTACGAGCAGTACTTC	CASSQGRQGGYEQYF
many	TRBD2	TRBV9	TRBJ2-7	TGTGCCAGCAGTCCTGGACTAGCGGAGGTCGAGCAGTACTTC	CASSPGLAEVEQYF
few	-	TRBV10-2	TRBJ2-7	TGCGCCAGCAGTGAGTCTGGGGGGCTAGATGCCTACGAGCAGTACTTC	CASSESGGLDAYEQYF
-	-	TRBV5-1	TRBJ1-1	TGCGCCAGCAGCTATGGCCAGTTCAACACTGAAGCTTTCTTT	CASSYGQFNTEAFF
-	TRBD1	TRBV27	TRBJ1-6	TGTGCCAGCCGAACAGGGGGCCGATCACCCCTCCACTTT	CASRTGGRSPLHF
-	TRBD2	TRBV29-1	TRBJ2-2	TGCAGCGTTGAAAGCGGGGGTCCGAACACCGGGGAGCTGTTTTTT	CSVESGGPNTGELFF
many	TRBD2	TRBV2	TRBJ2-1	TGTGCCAGCAGTGACCAGTGGACTAGCGGGTTTTACAATGAGCAGTTCTTC	CASSDQWTSGFYNEQFF
-	TRBD2	TRBV28	TRBJ2-3	TGTGCCACCGCGGGGAGCGGGAGAAGAACAGATACGCAGTATTTT	CATAGSGRRTDTQYF
-	-	TRBV27	TRBJ1-3	TGTGCCAGCAGTTTAGCCGGGGGTGGAGACACCATATATTTT	CASSLAGGGDTIYF
-	TRBD2	TRBV24-1	TRBJ2-1	TGTGCCACCAGCATTAGACTAGCGGGAGCACACTACAATGAGCAGTTCTTC	CATSIRLAGAHYNEQFF
few	TRBD2	TRBV30	TRBJ2-3	TGTGCCTGGCTTAGACTAGCGGGAGAGATGGATACGCAGTATTTT	CAWLRLAGEMDTQYF
many	-	TRBV4-2	TRBJ2-4	TGTGCCAGCAGCCATTTACAGGGAGGCAGAGGCGGAAACATTCAGTACTTC	CASSHLQGGRGGNIQYF
many	TRBD2	TRBV28	TRBJ2-7	TGTGCCAGCAGCGTCGAAGCGGACAGCGGGGGCGAGCAGTACTTC	CASSVEADSGGEQYF
-	-	TRBV5-1	TRBJ2-7	TGCGCCAGCAGCTTCTCCGGGACCGGCTACGAGCAGTACTTC	CASSFSGTGYEQYF
few	TRBD2	TRBV3-1	TRBJ2-3	TGTGCCAGCCGACGGGGATTAGCGGGAATCACAGATACGCAGTATTTT	CASRRGLAGITDTQYF
-	TRBD2	TRBV20-1	TRBJ2-7	TGCAGTGCAATCACGGGAGGCGCCTACGAGCAGTACTTC	CSAITGGAYEQYF
many	TRBD1	TRBV7-3	TRBJ1-1	TGTGCCAGCAGCCCAAAACAGGGGGCGGACACTGAAGCTTTCTTT	CASSPKQGADTEAFF
-	-	TRBV6-1	TRBJ2-2	TGTGCCAGCTACACCGGGGAGCTGTTTTTT	CASYTGELFF
many	TRBD2	TRBV7-6	TRBJ2-7	TGTGCCAGCAGCGCCGGACTAGCGGGTGGCCCGGACGAGCAGTACTTC	CASSAGLAGGPDEQYF
many	-	TRBV27	TRBJ1-6	TGTGCCAGCAGTTTAAAAGCCCGGTCGGCCCTCCACTTT	CASSLKARSALHF
many	-	TRBV9	TRBJ2-4	TGTGCCAGCAGCGTAGAGGGGGGCCTGAATCTAGCCAAAAACATTCAGTACTTC	CASSVEGGLNLAKNIQYF
few	-	TRBV27	TRBJ2-3	TGTGCCAGCAGTTTGGGACTTCTCACAGATACGCAGTATTTT	CASSLGLLTDTQYF
many	-	TRBV4-1	TRBJ2-1	TGCGCCAGCAGCCATCGCTCCTCGAGCTCCTACAATGAGCAGTTCTTC	CASSHRSSSSYNEQFF
-	-	TRBV7-9	TRBJ1-6	TGTGCCAGCAGCCCTATGAATTCACCCCTCCACTTT	CASSPMNSPLHF